What follows describes a single T cell receptor beta chain. Its specific antigen is unknown. No base quality values were provided; no much bigger clone lies one nucleotide off. Here V drops 2 bases and J drops 4 bases, and the junction holds 5 bases not matched to any gene. From the germline V gene, CDR1 is SQVTM and CDR2 is ANQGSEA. Measured from the cysteine to the phenylalanine, the CDR3 is 15 residues long. Of all the DNA, just the CDR3 is kept, 45 bases in frame from base 1. These data originate in a study of T cell repertoires in cytomegalovirus infection (dated by TCRdb to the late 2010s). Context from the whole study: Because public TCR beta signatures pointed to carriage of CMV infection together with the matching HLA type, the HLA type of each donor mattered for the analysis.

Overall study results and their limits: The ex vivo response was dominated by HLA-C-restricted CMV-specific TCR beta clonotypes, which also provided the single most frequent clonotype in two of eight donors. In both this cohort and an independent roughly 330-donor cohort, the cumulative frequency of public TCR beta family members distinguished carriers of CMV infection plus the relevant HLA type.

The instrument was an Illumina HiSeq 1500. The public reads were run again by TCRdb, first through fastp at Q25 and then through MiXCR, and only productive beta chains were kept. Rows matching on CDR3 protein sequence are summarized as one entry with the most common DNA and genes. Here the sample has 250,000 to 300,000 distinct CDR3 sequences; over 15% occur a single time. The leading ten clones occupy more than 45% of the sample. The TCR was taken from a human donor in good health (CMV status not recorded). Some clones in this sample may be carry-over from other donors' samples. Recombination linked TRBV29-1 to TRBJ2-3; 11 junctional bases match TRBD2. Sequencing was carried out using CD8+ T cells from PBMCs. The sequenced DNA: TGCAGCGTTGAACCGACTAGCGGGGCGGCAGATACGCAGTATTTT. It is translated as CSVEPTSGAADTQYF.